This TCR beta chain is from a study of shared clonotypes between healthy human individuals. Study results and caveats: In a few donors, approximately 5% of naive CD4 clonotypes appeared in common. The sole specimen, blood, was sampled, and tissue repertoires likely differ.

As defined, naive CD8 cells were CD45RO-negative and positively selected for CCR7, with terminally differentiated effector memory CD45RA+ cells excluded. Donors included only healthy HIV-negative adults lacking recent acute infections or vaccinations. Among the donors, all were Caucasian adults who lived in Nashville, Tennessee. The assay was immunoSEQ multiplex PCR, and TCRdb's table has in-frame clones only and misses some. Of about 2 million clones listed, around 96% are singletons. As for this clone: Antigen specificity is unknown.

Looked up from germline, CDR1 is GTSNPN and CDR2 is SVGIG (reference sequence). V lost 8 bases, J lost 1 base, and 14 bases lay in between. CDR3 length equals 13 residues. The receptor was isolated from a man aged 18 to 30 in good health. Sequences were obtained from naive CD8+ T cells sorted from blood. The chain joins TRBV30 to TRBJ1-2; maybe TRBD1 (5 bases). The CDR3 loop reads CARWDGGNYGYTF. Here the CDR3 DNA reads TGTGCCCGGTGGGACGGAGGTAACTATGGCTACACCTTC.